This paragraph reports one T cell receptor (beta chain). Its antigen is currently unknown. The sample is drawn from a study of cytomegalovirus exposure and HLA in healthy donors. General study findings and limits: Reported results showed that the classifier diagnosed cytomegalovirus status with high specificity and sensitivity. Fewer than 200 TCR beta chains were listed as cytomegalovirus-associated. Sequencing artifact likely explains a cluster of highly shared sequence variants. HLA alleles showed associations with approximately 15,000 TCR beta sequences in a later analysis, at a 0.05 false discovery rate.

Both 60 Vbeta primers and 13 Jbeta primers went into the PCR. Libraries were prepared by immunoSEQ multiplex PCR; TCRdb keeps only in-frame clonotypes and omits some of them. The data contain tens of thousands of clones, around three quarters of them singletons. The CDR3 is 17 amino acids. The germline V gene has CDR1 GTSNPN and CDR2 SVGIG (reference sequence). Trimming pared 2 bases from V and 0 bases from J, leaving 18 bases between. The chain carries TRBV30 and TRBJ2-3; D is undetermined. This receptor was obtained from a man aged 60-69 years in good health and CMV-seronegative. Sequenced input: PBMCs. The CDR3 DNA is TGTGCCTGGAGTAAGCTCGATTGGCCAGCGAGCACAGATACGCAGTATTTT. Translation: CAWSKLDWPASTDTQYF.